This TCR beta chain was profiled in a study of vaccination and CD4 T cells after COVID-19. The treatment denotes: roughly 11-day PBMC culture with coronavirus spike peptide pools or control peptides (ViraFEST assay). Samples of CD4+ T cells were obtained from the unexposed donor before the COVID-19 pandemic (2011-2018). As concerns this clonotype: Its target is unknown.

The Oncomine TCR Beta short-read assay generated sequence data from the DNA of cultured CD4+ T cells. Someone extracted genomic DNA from cultured CD4+ T cells. TCRdb reanalysed the PCR reads using MiXCR and keeps one entry per CDR3 protein. In the table there are about 9,000 distinct CDR3 sequences, about 37% of which are singletons. CDR1 and CDR2 from the germline V gene are SGHTA and FQGTGA. There are 16 residues in the CDR3. V lost 5 bases to trimming and J lost 2 bases; unmatched junction nucleotides: 10. Input material: CD4+ T cells from blood, cultured in vitro. The source of this sequence is a human donor in good health. The chain carries TRBV7-3 and TRBJ1-2; 8 bases match TRBD1. This chain's CDR3 is CASSPGDRPENYGYTF. Here the CDR3 DNA reads TGTGCCAGCAGCCCGGGGGACAGGCCCGAAAACTATGGCTACACCTTC.